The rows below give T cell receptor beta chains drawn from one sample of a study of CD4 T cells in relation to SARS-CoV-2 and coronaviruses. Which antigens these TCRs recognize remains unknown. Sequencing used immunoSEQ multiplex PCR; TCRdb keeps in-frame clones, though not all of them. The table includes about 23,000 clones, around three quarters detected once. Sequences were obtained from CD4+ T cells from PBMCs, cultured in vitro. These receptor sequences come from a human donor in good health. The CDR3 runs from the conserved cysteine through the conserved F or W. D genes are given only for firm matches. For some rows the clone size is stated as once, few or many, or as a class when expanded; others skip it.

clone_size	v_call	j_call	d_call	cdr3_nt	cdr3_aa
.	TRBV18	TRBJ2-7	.	TGTGCCAGCTCCCAGGGGGGGGAGGACGAGCAGTACTTC	CASSQGGEDEQYF
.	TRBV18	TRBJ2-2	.	TGTGCCAGCTCACCACCGGGGGGCGCGAACACCGGGGAGCTGTTTTTT	CASSPPGGANTGELFF
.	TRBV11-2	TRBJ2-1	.	TGTGCCAGCAGCTTAGGGCTTAGCGGAGCCTACAATGAGCAGTTCTTC	CASSLGLSGAYNEQFF
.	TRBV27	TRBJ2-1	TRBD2	TGTGCCAGCAGTTTAACAAGGGCGGGGACTAGCGGGCTTAGCTCCTACAATGAGCAGTTCTTC	CASSLTRAGTSGLSSYNEQFF
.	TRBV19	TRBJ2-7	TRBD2	TGTGCCAGTAGTATGGGGCTAGCGGGTAGCTCCTACGAGCAGTACTTC	CASSMGLAGSSYEQYF
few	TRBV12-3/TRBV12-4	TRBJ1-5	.	TGTGCCAGCAGTTTTGGGGGGGCTCAGCCCCAGCATTTT	CASSFGGAQPQHF
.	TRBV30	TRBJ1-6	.	TGTGCCTGGGCCGGGACAAGGAAATTTTCCTATAATTCACCCCTCCACTTT	CAWAGTRKFSYNSPLHF
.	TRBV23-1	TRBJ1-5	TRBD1	TGCGCCAGCAGTCGAATGACAGGGGCGGACATGAATCCCGTTAATCAGCCCCAGCATTTT	CASSRMTGADMNPVNQPQHF
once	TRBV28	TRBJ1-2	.	TGTGCCAGCAGTTTAGTTGGGGCGGCCGAGGGATATGGCTACACCTTC	CASSLVGAAEGYGYTF
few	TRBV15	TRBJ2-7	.	TGTGCCACCAGCGTCTCACAGGGTCTGTCCTACGAGCAGTACTTC	CATSVSQGLSYEQYF
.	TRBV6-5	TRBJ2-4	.	TGTGCCAGCAGTTTAGGACAGAATAAAAACATTCAGTACTTC	CASSLGQNKNIQYF
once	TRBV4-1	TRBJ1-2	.	TGCGCCAGCAGCCAAGAGAGGGGAAACTATGGCTACACCTTC	CASSQERGNYGYTF
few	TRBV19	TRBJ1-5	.	TGTGCCAGTAGCCCGGGGCCCAGCCAGCCCCAGCATTTT	CASSPGPSQPQHF